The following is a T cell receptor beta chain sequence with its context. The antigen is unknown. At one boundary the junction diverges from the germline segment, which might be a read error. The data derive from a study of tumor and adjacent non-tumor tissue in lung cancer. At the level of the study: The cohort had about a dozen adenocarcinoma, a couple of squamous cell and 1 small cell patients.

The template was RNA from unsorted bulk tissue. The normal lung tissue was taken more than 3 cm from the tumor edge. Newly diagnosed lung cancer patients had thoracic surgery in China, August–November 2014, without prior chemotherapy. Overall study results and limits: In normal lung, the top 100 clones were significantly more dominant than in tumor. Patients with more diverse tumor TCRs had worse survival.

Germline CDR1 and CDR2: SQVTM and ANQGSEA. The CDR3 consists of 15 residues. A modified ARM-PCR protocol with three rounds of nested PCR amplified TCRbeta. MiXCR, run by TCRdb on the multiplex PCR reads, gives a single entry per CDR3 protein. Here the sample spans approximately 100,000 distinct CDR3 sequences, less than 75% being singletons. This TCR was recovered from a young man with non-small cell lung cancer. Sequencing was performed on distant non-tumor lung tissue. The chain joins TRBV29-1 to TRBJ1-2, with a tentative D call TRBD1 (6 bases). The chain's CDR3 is CNVDVAGAILGGYTF. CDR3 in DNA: TGCAACGTTGATGTGGCAGGGGCAATCCTGGGAGGATACACCTTC.